This T cell receptor beta chain came from a study of cytomegalovirus exposure and HLA in healthy donors. Study-wide findings and caveats: Compared with the approximately 680-donor mean, an Asian-associated ancestry cluster reportedly had fewer N-insertions, according to a later analysis.

Primers for the PCR totalled 60 Vbeta and 13 Jbeta. The protocol was immunoSEQ multiplex PCR, while the TCRdb copy is restricted to in-frame clones and leaves out a portion. The sample contains some 110,000 clones, about four fifths of which appear only once. Of note for this clone: Its specificity is not known.

The sample consisted of PBMCs. The sequence was collected from a man aged 30 to 39 in good health and CMV-seropositive.

CDR3 amino acids: CASSEDVRYYNEQFF. CDR3 in DNA: TGTGCCAGCAGTGAAGATGTTAGATACTACAATGAGCAGTTCTTC. The chain combines TRBV6-1 with TRBJ2-1, with unresolved D. The V end lost 1 base, the J end lost 3 bases, and 10 bases lay between the germline ends. In germline, CDR1 is MNHNS, CDR2 SASEGT. The CDR3 runs 15 residues.